This T cell receptor (beta chain) originates from a study of cytomegalovirus exposure and HLA in healthy donors (dated by TCRdb to the late 2010s). For the study in its entirety: An earlier analysis of some 550 of the donors reported approximately 300 Gb of sequence data and around 110 million unique TCR beta sequences from 150 million to 200 million T cells. An early release covering about 600 HLA-typed donors comprised 250 to 350 gigabases of sequencing data and tens of millions of unique TCR sequences. Of the approximately 400 genotyped donors, roughly 76% were placed in the genetic ancestry cluster associated with self-reported Caucasian donors. The study aimed to test whether signatures of past pathogen exposure could be identified by cataloging public T cell receptors. Using immunosequencing, the study profiled T cell repertoires from about 620 subjects and related those repertoires to cytomegalovirus serostatus. In addition to the first cohort of 666 subjects, a separate validation cohort of 120 different subjects was used. High-throughput TCR immunosequencing, statistical association of individual TCRs with disease status, and machine learning were combined to predict cytomegalovirus infection status. To study patterns of TCR occurrence, a later analysis re-analyzed previously published TCR beta repertoires from 550 to 800 donors and added high-resolution HLA genotyping. Rather than drawing on any new phenotypic data, the later analysis identified candidate immune exposures from TCR beta sequences and the way those sequences occurred across donors. To decide whether each TCR beta V gene segment behaved as functional or pseudogenic, an earlier analysis of some 580 of the donors relied on high-throughput TCR beta sequencing. Donor age, sex, ethnicity and CMV serostatus were compiled alongside the repertoire data. A later genetic analysis took genome-wide SNP genotypes for about 55% of the roughly 700 donors and used that subset as a discovery cohort. Every discovery cohort repertoire had been produced on one sequencing platform. HLA typing included class I and class II loci at four-digit resolution. The number of typed donors differed by locus: roughly 629-640 for A, B, C, DRB1 and DQB1; some 500 for DQA1; some 590 for DPA1; and 400 to 480 for DPB1. Because of strong linkage in the cohort, five DR-DQ haplotypes were treated as single units for association and clustering. Among some 410 genotyped donors of the cohort, an average of roughly 230,000 unique TCR beta nucleotide sequences was sequenced per donor, of which about 18% were non-productive. On the study overall, not on this receptor specifically: Cytomegalovirus status was reported to be diagnosed by the classifier with high specificity and sensitivity in both the original and validation cohorts. The study gave a list of 150 to 200 TCR beta chains associated with cytomegalovirus. In vitro tests confirmed that a few of the cytomegalovirus-associated TCR beta chains recognize cytomegalovirus antigens. A later analysis reported that several top co-occurrence clusters appeared linked to parvovirus B19, influenza, CMV and Epstein-Barr virus. A further reported finding was that TCR beta sequences accurately predicted the HLA-A and HLA-B alleles for most subjects in the first cohort. An earlier analysis of around 500 of the donors showed that most TCR beta V segments appeared in productive rearrangements either about 90% or about 30% of the time, which broadly matched IMGT annotations. The earlier analysis of around 600 of the donors excluded roughly 16 rarely observed V segments, including chromosome 9 orphons, because counts were too low. Compared with equally common non-associated chains, HLA-associated TCR beta chains in a later analysis were more clonally expanded and had lower generation probabilities. The only immune exposure information available for the cohort was CMV serostatus. The cohort was sequenced for TCR beta chains only, and without alpha or paired-chain data the features that could be detected were limited. A later analysis found that TCR association rates varied across HLA loci, with DRB1 alleles showing the most associated TCRs and HLA-C alleles the fewest. Specific HLA alleles were associated with roughly 16,000 TCR beta sequences at a false discovery rate of 0.05 in a later analysis. According to the authors, the approach could potentially be generalized to other disease states and immunological phenotypes. The presence/absence analyses assumed that sequencing depth was roughly uniform across donors, and that assumption may not be true. A group of highly shared sequence variants was considered likely to be a technical artifact of the sequencing pipeline. Some IMGT-functional V segments, including TRBV6-2 and TRBV6-3, could not be distinguished by the 87-base-pair reads and were therefore excluded. Correlated functional status among segregating V segments might be attributable to linkage disequilibrium, but an unknown experimental factor could not be ruled out. Strong co-occurrence of HLA alleles, especially DR and DQ, made assigning TCR associations to individual alleles difficult. Most TCR sequences were observed very rarely across donors, whereas some public TCRs were present in many individuals. According to a later genetic analysis, donors in an Asian-associated ancestry cluster had fewer N-insertions in productive TCRs than the approximately 610-donor mean. In a later genetic analysis, a missense DCLRE1C variant was associated with V-gene and J-gene trimming of TCR beta chains, and the association was replicated in an independent cohort. A later analysis found that most CMV-associated TCR beta chains appeared HLA-restricted, with HLA associations seemingly driven largely by CMV exposure. Because some donors lacked HLA typing at each locus, the association tests relied only on the typed subset.

In total, about 650 healthy bone marrow donors made up the cohort. Cohort members were all nominally healthy when sampled, although unrecorded immune exposures were likely present. The donor tested CMV seropositive, placing the donor among the 289 seropositive members of the cohort. A peripheral blood sample was collected from each donor, and TCR beta sequencing was performed on peripheral blood mononuclear cells. The Qiagen DNeasy Blood Extraction Kit was used to extract genomic DNA from the blood cell samples. Library preparation employed the immunoSEQ multiplex PCR assay. For the multiplex PCR, a mixture combining 60 forward primers for TCR Vbeta segments and 13 reverse primers for TCR Jbeta segments was used. The CDR3 region of rearranged TCR beta genes was amplified from genomic DNA with a multiplex PCR assay. On the Illumina HiSeq System, the amplified TCR beta libraries were sequenced as 87-base-pair reads. Regarding the original processing steps: Across the roughly 670 repertoires, a later analysis counted some 81 million unique TCR beta chains, around 10 million of which were shared by at least two donors. Raw reads were error-corrected and collapsed into unique sequences by a nearest-neighbor algorithm in which closely related sequences were merged to remove PCR and sequencing errors. To assign V, D and J gene segments, CDR3 sequences were aligned to IMGT reference sequences. For a sequence to be retained, at least a six-nucleotide match to both a V gene segment and a J gene segment was required. Rearrangements were called productive when the CDR3 lacked stop codons and stayed in frame with V and J; all others were non-productive. Following IMGT convention, CDR3 was defined as the stretch from the second conserved V-encoded cysteine up to the conserved J-encoded phenylalanine. Sequences without an unambiguous match to a single V gene segment were excluded from the earlier analysis of almost 600 of the donors. An earlier analysis of some 610 of the donors called V segments functional above 56.7% productive rearrangements and segregating when the between-donor standard deviation exceeded 5%. A statistical classification framework was developed to diagnose cytomegalovirus status using the catalog of TCR beta chain sequences. In a later analysis, V and J genes were assigned by comparing TCR nucleotide sequences against IMGT/GENE-DB human TR gene sequences. The TCRdist pipeline was used in a later analysis to assign CDR3 sequences and most-parsimonious VDJ recombination scenarios. In a later analysis, each TCR beta chain was defined by its CDR3 amino acid sequence together with its V-gene family, and reads lacking a unique V-gene family were excluded. To address suspected cross-contamination and a sequencing artifact, a later analysis removed around 600 highly shared, low-generation-probability nucleotide sequences. A later analysis calculated a clonal expansion index for each public chain from normalized within-repertoire ranks of inferred template counts. Generation probabilities in a later analysis came from a VDJ recombination model fitted to out-of-frame rearrangements, and those results were checked against IGoR. A later analysis scored TCR-TCR, TCR-HLA and TCR-CMV co-occurrence with hypergeometric tests, applying a repertoire-size bias correction to TCR pairs. False discovery rates were estimated in a later analysis by permuting HLA or CMV assignments 20 times. In a later analysis, co-occurring TCRs were grouped using DBSCAN, and TCRdist sequence similarity was added for clustering within HLA-allele-positive subsets. Repertoires with fewer than 30,000 or more than 120,000 public chains were left out of co-occurrence clustering, as were five repertoires with anomalous nucleotide sharing. In its TCRdb copy, this immuneACCESS table keeps in-frame sequences only and misses some clones. Where compared with another copy, unresolved V genes explain less than half of these, and the others have no known cause. Clone size and the V and J calls come from that table; the DNA yielded D and trimming. This sample lists over 110,000 clones; about 80% were detected once. The top ten constitute around 5.9% of the sample.

From its cysteine to its phenylalanine, the CDR3 spans 12 amino acids. The kept DNA is CDR3 alone, 36 bases in frame from the first base. Via the germline V gene, CDR1 is SGHNT and CDR2 YENEEA. Cut back by 5 bases and 10 bases, the V and J ends lie 14 bases apart. In regard to this clone: Its antigen is unknown. Base qualities are missing; no much larger clone stands one base away.

The specimen sequenced was PBMCs. The rearranged segments are TRBV11-3 and TRBJ1-2; no D gene is confidently identified. This TCR came from a woman aged 40-49 years in good health and CMV-seropositive. The CDR3 reads CASSRAEALYTF. The nucleotide sequence reads TGTGCCAGCAGCCGTGCCGAGGCTCTCTACACCTTC. Outside the CDR3, residues come from the reference TRBV11-3 and TRBJ1-2 proteins, so the full variable domain is: EAGVVQSPRYKIIEKKQPVAFWCNPISGHNTLYWYLQNLGQGPELLIRYENEEAVDDSQLPKDRFSAERLKGVDSTLKIQPAELGDSAVYLCASSRAEALYTFGSGTRLTVV.